The clone carrying this TCR beta chain was seen only once. This entry is derived from a study of cytomegalovirus exposure and HLA in healthy donors. Study summary: A prior study identified 117 million unique TCR beta sequences from roughly 170 million T cells.

Germline CDR1 reads MNHNS; CDR2 reads SASEGT. This CDR3 region has 14 residues. V trimming: 8 bases; J trimming: 1 base; junction bases outside the gene matches: 5. PCR amplification relied on 60 Vbeta primers (plus 13 Jbeta primers). The repertoire was sequenced with immunoSEQ multiplex PCR; TCRdb's copy has only in-frame clones and lacks some. The sample carries 130,000 or so clones, around 70% recorded once. V is TRBV6-1 and J is TRBJ1-5, with TRBD1 matching over 7 bases. Input material: PBMCs. This clonotype was obtained from a man aged 30 to 39 in good health and CMV-seronegative. In DNA, the CDR3 is TGTGCCAGCCGCAGACAGGGCAGCAATCAGCCCCAGCATTTT. Translated: CASRRQGSNQPQHF.